A single sample is the source of the 27 T cell receptor beta chains below, sequenced in a study of cytomegalovirus exposure and HLA in healthy donors. PCR amplification relied on 60 Vbeta primers (plus 13 Jbeta primers). Only in-frame clones appear in the TCRdb table, and some are missing; sequencing was by immunoSEQ multiplex PCR. This sample has about 190,000 clones, with about 86% found just once. Sequencing used PBMCs. These receptors came from a man in his forties or fifties in good health and CMV-seropositive.

The J gene is TRBJ2-3, the V gene TRBV11-2, with 10 bases matching TRBD1. With 5 bases clipped from V and 1 base from J, the junction kept 3 bases outside the gene matches. The CDR3 covers 15 residues. Germline V gene lookup returns CDR1 SGHAT and CDR2 FQNNGV. CDR3 nucleotide sequence: TGTGCCAGCAGCGCCGGGACAGGGGGCACAGATACGCAGTATTTT. Translating gives CASSAGTGGTDTQYF.

The chain is built from TRBV19 and TRBJ1-1, with 7 bases fitting TRBD1. Trimming removed 5 bases from V and 3 bases from J; junction bases left unmatched: 6. Germline V gene lookup returns CDR1 LNHDA and CDR2 SQIVND (reference sequence). The CDR3 contains 14 residues. In DNA form, the CDR3 reads TGTGCCAGTAGTTTGGACAGGACGGACACTGAAGCTTTCTTT. Amino acids: CASSLDRTDTEAFF. The whole variable domain, remainder taken from reference TRBV19 and TRBJ1-1, is DGGITQSPKYLFRKEGQNVTLSCEQNLNHDAMYWYRQDPGQGLRLIYYSQIVNDFQKGDIAEGYSVSREKKESFPLTVTSAQKNPTAFYLCASSLDRTDTEAFFGQGTRLTVV.

The gene calls are TRBV4-2 and TRBJ2-1; D perhaps matches TRBD2 (6 bases). The V end lost 2 bases, the J end lost 5 bases, and 7 bases lay between the germline ends. The CDR3 contains 13 residues. Germline-derived CDR1 and CDR2 are LGHNA and YNFKEQ. CDR3 DNA: TGTGCCAGCAGCCAAAGGAGGGACAATGAGCAGTTCTTC. As protein: CASSQRRDNEQFF.

This clone is a singleton in its sample. The chain recombines TRBV5-1 with TRBJ2-1; the match to TRBD2 covers 9 bases. CDR3 length: 16 residues. Germline V lookup: CDR1 SGHRS, CDR2 YFSETQ. V was clipped by 0 bases and J by 5 bases; unmatched bases: 6. CDR3 DNA: TGCGCCAGCAGCTTGGGCGCGGGAGGGCCTAACAATGAGCAGTTCTTC. Encoded protein: CASSLGAGGPNNEQFF.

V and J are TRBV19 and TRBJ2-2; 13 bases line up with TRBD2. This CDR3 contains 18 residues. Germline assignment: CDR1 LNHDA and CDR2 SQIVND (reference sequence). Trimming took 8 bases from V and 2 from J; bases not matched to a gene: 11. Here the CDR3 DNA reads TGTGCCAGTCAAACTAGCGGGAGGGCCTTGAGAAACACCGGGGAGCTGTTTTTT. Protein: CASQTSGRALRNTGELFF.

This clone was seen more than once but under ten times. The chain carries TRBV28 and TRBJ2-3, with a possible D match to TRBD1 (5 bases). The CDR3 contains 18 residues. Trimming took 1 base from V and 0 from J, leaving 17 bases between them. Germline CDR1 MDHEN, CDR2 SYDVKM. CDR3 DNA sequence: TGTGCCAGCAGTTTATACGCGACAGAACGACCTAGCACAGATACGCAGTATTTT. This translates into CASSLYATERPSTDTQYF.

This clone was seen only a few times. The J gene is TRBJ2-1, the V gene TRBV14; TRBD2 agrees at 10 bases. The CDR3 has 15 residues. Unmatched junction bases numbered 7, after V lost 4 bases and J lost 7 bases. Germline loops: CDR1 SGHDN, CDR2 FVKESK. The CDR3 is CASSRAGGHMNEQFF. The DNA for the CDR3 is TGTGCCAGCAGCCGAGCGGGAGGGCATATGAATGAGCAGTTCTTC.

The CDR3 DNA follows: TGTGCCAGCAGCCATCGACAGGCGAGCTCCTACGAGCAGTACTTC. This encodes CASSHRQASSYEQYF. The chain uses TRBV5-5 and TRBJ2-7, with D possibly TRBD1 on 6 matching bases. CDR3 length equals 15 residues. Germline lookup yields CDR1 SGHKS and CDR2 YYEKEE (reference sequence). The germline V and J ends were trimmed by 4 bases and 0 bases, with 14 bases remaining between them.

This rearrangement joins TRBV5-1 to TRBJ2-3, with D perhaps matching TRBD1 (7 bases). Germline values: CDR1 SGHRS, CDR2 YFSETQ. Trimming removed 3 bases from V and 1 base from J, with 15 bases in between. This CDR3 has 16 residues. In nucleotides, the CDR3 is TGCGCCAGCAGCTGGGGGGCCACAGGGGGCACAGATACGCAGTATTTT. This gives the protein CASSWGATGGTDTQYF.

V usage is TRBV15 and J usage is TRBJ2-5; 10 bases line up with TRBD2. With V trimmed by 5 bases and J by 0 bases, 6 bases remained unmatched. The CDR3 has 16 amino acids. Germline lookup yields CDR1 LNHNV and CDR2 YYDKDF (reference sequence). CDR3 residues: CATSPRSGRNQETQYF. The CDR3 DNA is TGTGCCACCAGCCCCCGTAGCGGGAGGAACCAAGAGACCCAGTACTTC.

The V call is TRBV6-1, the J call TRBJ1-6; a possible D gene is TRBD1 (6 bases). V was pared by 3 bases and J by 10 bases, with 19 bases between. The CDR3 is made up of 16 amino acids. Germline V gene sequence: CDR1 MNHNS, CDR2 SASEGT. CDR3: CASSDMPGQGRSPLHF. CDR3 bases: TGTGCCAGCAGTGACATGCCGGGACAAGGGCGATCACCCCTCCACTTT.

The gene calls are TRBV6-5 and TRBJ1-2; 8 positions match TRBD1. This CDR3 region has 16 residues. V lost 4 bases to trimming and J lost 6 bases; unmatched junction nucleotides: 13. In germline, CDR1 is MNHEY, CDR2 SVGAGI. The CDR3 DNA follows: TGTGCCAGCAGTTCCGTCCGGACAGGGAGGCCCAATGGCTACACCTTC. It codes for CASSSVRTGRPNGYTF.

This chain uses TRBV11-3 with TRBJ2-2, with 8 bases that match TRBD1. The CDR3 covers 15 residues. V dropped 5 bases and J dropped 1; count of bases not matched to a gene: 3. Germline CDR1 is SGHNT and CDR2 is YENEEA. The CDR3 DNA is TGTGCCAGCAGCAGGACAGGGATGAACACCGGGGAGCTGTTTTTT. This sequence encodes CASSRTGMNTGELFF.

This clone was seen a few times. V gene TRBV6-5 combines with J gene TRBJ2-7; 9 positions agree with TRBD1. The CDR3 has 14 amino acids. Germline lookup yields CDR1 MNHEY and CDR2 SVGAGI. After removal of 7 bases from V and 3 bases from J, the junction contained 7 bases not matched to a gene. The CDR3 protein is CASNIQGARYEQYF. CDR3 in DNA: TGTGCCAGCAACATACAGGGGGCGCGCTACGAGCAGTACTTC.

J is TRBJ1-6 and V is TRBV15; 7 bases are shared with TRBD1. The germline CDR1 and CDR2 sequences are LNHNV and YYDKDF (reference sequence). V shed 3 bases, J shed 5 bases, and the junction held 7 bases outside the gene matches. This CDR3 has 16 amino acids. DNA of the CDR3: TGTGCCACCAGCAGGGTCCCCGGGACAGATAATTCACCCCTCCACTTT. Translation gives CATSRVPGTDNSPLHF.

V and J are TRBV29-1 and TRBJ1-1; maybe TRBD1 (5 bases). This CDR3 spans 14 amino acids. The germline CDR1 and CDR2 sequences are SQVTM and ANQGSEA. Trimming left V 4 bases short and J 1 base short, with 13 bases between. The CDR3 sequence: CSVVETRANTEAFF. Here the CDR3 DNA reads TGCAGCGTTGTGGAGACCAGGGCGAACACTGAAGCTTTCTTT.

This clone was seen only once. V is TRBV5-1 and J is TRBJ2-1; tentatively, D is TRBD2 (6 bases). Germline V CDR1 and CDR2: SGHRS, YFSETQ. V was cut by 7 bases and J by 1 base, with 12 bases left in between. CDR3 length equals 14 residues. The CDR3: CASRWRESYNEQFF. CDR3 sequence (DNA): TGCGCCAGCCGCTGGCGGGAATCCTACAATGAGCAGTTCTTC.

The rearrangement links TRBV7-2 to TRBJ1-2; D gene unclear. There are 15 residues in the CDR3. V lost 1 base to trimming and J lost 1 base, with 10 bases between them. The germline CDR1 and CDR2 sequences are SGHTA and FQGNSA. CDR3 nucleotides: TGTGCCAGCAGCTTAGAGAACAGCCTTAACTATGGCTACACCTTC. Its protein is CASSLENSLNYGYTF.

This clone was found once. J is TRBJ2-5 and V is TRBV10-1, with D perhaps TRBD2 (6 bases). The V gene lost 2 bases and the J gene lost 4 bases, with 23 bases spanning the gap. CDR3 length: 18 residues. Germline V gene sequence: CDR1 WNHNN, CDR2 SYGVQD (reference sequence). The CDR3 is CASSEEPSFIAVAETQYF. The CDR3 DNA is TGCGCCAGCAGTGAGGAGCCGTCGTTTATAGCGGTCGCAGAGACCCAGTACTTC.

CDR3 DNA: TGCGCCAGCAATACCGGGATGAACACTGAAGCTTTCTTT. This codes for CASNTGMNTEAFF. The rearrangement links TRBV5-1 to TRBJ1-1, with D uncertain. Germline V gene sequence: CDR1 SGHRS, CDR2 YFSETQ. The CDR3 totals 13 residues. V was clipped by 6 bases and J by 0 bases, with 9 bases between them.

This clone was detected only once. The rearrangement links TRBV29-1 to TRBJ1-2; no definite D call. V was shortened by 4 bases and J by 0 bases, with 18 bases between the two germline ends. Germline V gene sequence: CDR1 SQVTM, CDR2 ANQGSEA. The CDR3 extends over 16 amino acids. The CDR3 nucleotides read TGCAGCGTTGCAGGTTTTGGGGAGCAAGCTAACTATGGCTACACCTTC. Its translation is CSVAGFGEQANYGYTF.

The chain carries TRBV19 and TRBJ1-5; 8 nucleotides match TRBD1. Trimming removed 3 bases from V and 2 bases from J; junction bases left unmatched: 3. In germline, CDR1 is LNHDA, CDR2 SQIVND (reference sequence). This CDR3 is built from 15 residues. In DNA form, the CDR3 reads TGTGCCAGTAGTATCAGGGGGCGAGGCAATCAGCCCCAGCATTTT. This sequence encodes CASSIRGRGNQPQHF.

This clone was found a few times. The chain carries TRBV6-1 and TRBJ1-6, with D possibly matching TRBD1 (6 bases). The CDR3 totals 16 residues. V was pared by 1 base and J by 9 bases, with 16 bases between. CDR1 MNHNS and CDR2 SASEGT come from the germline V gene. The CDR3 loop reads CASSEVTGQRGSPLHF. The CDR3 nucleotides are TGTGCCAGCAGTGAAGTGACTGGACAGAGGGGTTCACCCCTCCACTTT.

V and J are TRBV6-5 and TRBJ1-1, with 10 bases identical to TRBD1. The CDR3 is 15 residues long. Germline V gene data show CDR1 as MNHEY and CDR2 as SVGAGI. With 6 bases clipped from V and 4 bases from J, the junction kept 8 bases outside the gene matches. The CDR3 DNA follows: TGTGCCAGCAGCTCACGACAGGGGGCGAGCACTGAAGCTTTCTTT. This translates into CASSSRQGASTEAFF.

The rearrangement uses TRBV2 and TRBJ2-7; 10 positions agree with TRBD1. With V trimmed by 6 bases and J by 1 base, 6 bases remained unmatched. CDR1 and CDR2 (germline): SNHLY, FYNNEI. The CDR3 has 15 residues. The CDR3 DNA is TGTGCCAGCAGGGATCCGGGACAGGGGTCCTACGAGCAGTACTTC. It encodes CASRDPGQGSYEQYF.

The gene calls are TRBV10-3 and TRBJ1-1, with D unclear. The ends were cut back, 10 bases at V and 1 base at J, with 16 bases in the middle. The CDR3 consists of 14 residues. CDR1 and CDR2 (germline): ENHRY, SYGVKD. In DNA form, the CDR3 reads TGTGCCACCGGGGAGTCAACACCGAACACTGAAGCTTTCTTT. This translates into CATGESTPNTEAFF.

CDR3 in amino acids: CASSTPTGGGSAFF. The CDR3 region has the DNA TGTGCCAGCAGTACCCCGACAGGGGGCGGGTCCGCTTTCTTT. The chain employs TRBV28 and TRBJ1-1; 10 bases agree with TRBD1. This CDR3 comprises 14 residues. Losses at the gene ends were 5 bases for V and 11 bases for J; bases not matched to a gene: 11. Germline V gene data show CDR1 as MDHEN and CDR2 as SYDVKM.